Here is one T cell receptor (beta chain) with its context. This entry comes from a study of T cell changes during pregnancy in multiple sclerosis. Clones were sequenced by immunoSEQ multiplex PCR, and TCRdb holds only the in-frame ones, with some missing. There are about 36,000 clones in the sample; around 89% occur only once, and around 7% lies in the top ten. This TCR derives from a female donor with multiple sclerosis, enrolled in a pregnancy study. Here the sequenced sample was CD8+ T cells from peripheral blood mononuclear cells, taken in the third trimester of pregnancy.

The CDR3 nucleotides read TGTGCCAGCAGTTTTAGGGGGATTAAGCAGTATTTT. Translated, it gives CASSFRGIKQYF. The rearrangement joins TRBV27 to TRBJ2-3; D might be TRBD1 (6 bases). CDR1 MNHEY and CDR2 SMNVEV come from the germline V gene (reference sequence). This CDR3 is built from 12 residues. V lost 3 bases to trimming and J lost 11 bases, with 12 bases between them.